This T cell receptor (beta chain) was captured in a study of PD-L1 blockade in urothelial cancer. Study context: Analyses were performed on blood at 3 weeks after treatment start (the second dose) and at 6 weeks. Among blood samples, the median T cell count was 141,255.

TCRdb's copy holds only in-frame clones and misses some; the assay was immunoSEQ multiplex PCR. The repertoire has roughly 50,000 clones, 70% to 90% of them found once; the top ten carry 14% to 15%. The CDR3 length is 15 residues. The germline V gene has CDR1 MNHEY and CDR2 SMNVEV (reference sequence). The J segment lost 3 bases and the V segment lost 6 bases, leaving 9 bases of the junction unmatched. Time point meaning: pretreatment peripheral blood. Patients were diagnosed with urothelial carcinoma, either locally advanced or metastatic. V and J are TRBV27 and TRBJ2-3; TRBD2 agrees at 7 bases. The starting material was PBMCs, obtained around atezolizumab (anti-PD-L1) treatment. The receptor was derived from a woman aged 60-75 years with urothelial cancer. CDR3 amino acids: CASRDGEGLTDTQYF. CDR3 DNA: TGTGCCAGCAGGGATGGGGAGGGCCTGACAGATACGCAGTATTTT.